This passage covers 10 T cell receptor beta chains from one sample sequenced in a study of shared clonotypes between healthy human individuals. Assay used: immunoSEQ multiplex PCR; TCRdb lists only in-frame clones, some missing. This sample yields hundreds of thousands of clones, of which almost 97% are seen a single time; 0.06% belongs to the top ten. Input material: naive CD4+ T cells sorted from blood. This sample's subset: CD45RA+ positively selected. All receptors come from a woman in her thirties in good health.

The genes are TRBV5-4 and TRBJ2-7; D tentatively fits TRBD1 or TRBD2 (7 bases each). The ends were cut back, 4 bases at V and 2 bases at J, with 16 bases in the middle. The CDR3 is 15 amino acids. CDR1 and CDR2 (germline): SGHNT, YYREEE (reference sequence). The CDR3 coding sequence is TGTGCCAGCAGCGTTACGACAGGGAGGGCCTACGAGCAGTACTTC. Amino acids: CASSVTTGRAYEQYF. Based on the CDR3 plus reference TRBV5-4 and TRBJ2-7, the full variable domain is ETGVTQSPTHLIKTRGQQVTLRCSSQSGHNTVSWYQQALGQGPQFIFQYYREEENGRGNFPPRFSGLQFPNYSSELNVNALELDDSALYLCASSVTTGRAYEQYFGPGTRLTVT.

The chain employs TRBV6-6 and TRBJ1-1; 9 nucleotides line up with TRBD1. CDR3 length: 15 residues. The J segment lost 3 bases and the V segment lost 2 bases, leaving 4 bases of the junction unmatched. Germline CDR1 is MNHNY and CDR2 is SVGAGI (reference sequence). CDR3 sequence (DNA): TGTGCCAGCAGTTACGAGGACAGGGGTTACACTGAAGCTTTCTTT. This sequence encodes CASSYEDRGYTEAFF.

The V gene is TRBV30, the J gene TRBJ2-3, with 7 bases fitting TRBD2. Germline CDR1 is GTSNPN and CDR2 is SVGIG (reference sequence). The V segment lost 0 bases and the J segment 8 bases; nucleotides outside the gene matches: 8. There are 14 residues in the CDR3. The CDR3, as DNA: TGTGCCTGGAGTGTACGCGGAACGGGAGGTACGCAGTATTTT. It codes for CAWSVRGTGGTQYF. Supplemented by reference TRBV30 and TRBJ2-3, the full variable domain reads SQTIHQWPATLVQPVGSPLSLECTVEGTSNPNLYWYRQAAGRGLQLLFYSVGIGQISSEVPQNLSASRPQDRQFILSSKKLLLSDSGFYLCAWSVRGTGGTQYFGPGTRLTVL.

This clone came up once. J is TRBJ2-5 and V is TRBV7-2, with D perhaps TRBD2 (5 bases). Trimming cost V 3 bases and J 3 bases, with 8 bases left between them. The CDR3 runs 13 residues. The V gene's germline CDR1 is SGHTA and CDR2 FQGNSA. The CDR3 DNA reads TGTGCCAGCAGCTTCGGGATGGAAGAGACCCAGTACTTC. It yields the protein CASSFGMEETQYF. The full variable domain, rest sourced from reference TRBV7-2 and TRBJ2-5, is GAGVSQSPSNKVTEKGKDVELRCDPISGHTALYWYRQSLGQGLEFLIYFQGNSAPDKSGLPSDRFSAERTGGSVSTLTIQRTQQEDSAVYLCASSFGMEETQYFGPGTRLLVL.

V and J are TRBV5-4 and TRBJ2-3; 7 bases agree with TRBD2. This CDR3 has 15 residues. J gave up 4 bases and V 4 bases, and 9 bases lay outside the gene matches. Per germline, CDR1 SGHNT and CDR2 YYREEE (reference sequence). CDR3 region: CASSPGVAGADTQYF. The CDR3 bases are TGTGCCAGCAGCCCGGGGGTCGCGGGGGCAGATACGCAGTATTTT.

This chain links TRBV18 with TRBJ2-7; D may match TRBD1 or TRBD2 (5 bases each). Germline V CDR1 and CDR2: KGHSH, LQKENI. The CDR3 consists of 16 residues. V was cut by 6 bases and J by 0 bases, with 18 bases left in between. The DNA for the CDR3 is TGTGCCAGCTCGCCTTCACCGGGACGAAGCTCCTACGAGCAGTACTTC. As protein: CASSPSPGRSSYEQYF.

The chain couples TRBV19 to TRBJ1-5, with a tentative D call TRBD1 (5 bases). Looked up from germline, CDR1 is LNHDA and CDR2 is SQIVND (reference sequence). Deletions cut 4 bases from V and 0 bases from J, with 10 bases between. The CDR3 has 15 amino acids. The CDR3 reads CASSTGRASNQPQHF. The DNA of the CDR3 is TGTGCCAGTAGTACAGGCAGGGCTAGCAATCAGCCCCAGCATTTT.

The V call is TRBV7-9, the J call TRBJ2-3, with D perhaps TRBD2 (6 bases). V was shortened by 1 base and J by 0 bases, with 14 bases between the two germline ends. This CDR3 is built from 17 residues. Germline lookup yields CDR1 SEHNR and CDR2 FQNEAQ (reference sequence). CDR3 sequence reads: CASSLGRGGPSTDTQYF. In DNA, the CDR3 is TGTGCCAGCAGCTTAGGGAGGGGCGGACCCAGCACAGATACGCAGTATTTT.

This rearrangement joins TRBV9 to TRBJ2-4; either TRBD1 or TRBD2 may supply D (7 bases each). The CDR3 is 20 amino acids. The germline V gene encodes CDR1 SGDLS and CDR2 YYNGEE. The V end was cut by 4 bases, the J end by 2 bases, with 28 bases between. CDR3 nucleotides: TGTGCCAGCAGCCCGTCTGGGAGGGGGCTGGAGGGGATTACCAAAAACATTCAGTACTTC. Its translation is CASSPSGRGLEGITKNIQYF.

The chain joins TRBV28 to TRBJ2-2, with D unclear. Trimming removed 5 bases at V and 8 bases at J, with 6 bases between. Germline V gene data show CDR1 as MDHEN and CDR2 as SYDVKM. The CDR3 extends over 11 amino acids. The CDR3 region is CASSALGELFF. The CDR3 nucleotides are TGTGCCAGCAGTGCCCTAGGGGAGCTGTTTTTT.